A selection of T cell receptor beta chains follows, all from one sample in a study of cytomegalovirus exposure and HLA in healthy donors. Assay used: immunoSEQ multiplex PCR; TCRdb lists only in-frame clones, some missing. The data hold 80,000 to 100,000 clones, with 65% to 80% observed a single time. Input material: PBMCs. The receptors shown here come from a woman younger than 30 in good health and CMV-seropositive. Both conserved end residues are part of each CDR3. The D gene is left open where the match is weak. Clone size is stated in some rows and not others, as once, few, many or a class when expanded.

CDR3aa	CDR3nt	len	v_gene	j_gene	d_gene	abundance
CSSSLEGQRGTGELFF	TGTTCCAGCAGCTTAGAGGGTCAGAGGGGGACCGGGGAGCTGTTTTTT	16	TRBV7-9	TRBJ2-2	NA	NA
CASSEWVGGDNEQFF	TGTGCCAGCAGCGAATGGGTAGGGGGGGACAATGAGCAGTTCTTC	15	TRBV9	TRBJ2-1	NA	NA
CASSYDTDTEAFF	TGTGCCAGCAGCTACGACACGGACACTGAAGCTTTCTTT	13	TRBV7-6	TRBJ1-1	NA	NA
CASSGRQGSTGELFF	TGTGCCAGCAGTGGGAGACAGGGCTCCACCGGGGAGCTGTTTTTT	15	TRBV25-1	TRBJ2-2	TRBD1	few
CASSQLASEQYF	TGTGCCAGCAGCCAACTAGCTTCCGAGCAGTACTTC	12	TRBV7-9	TRBJ2-7	NA	NA
CASSILTGVRTEAFF	TGTGCCAGCAGCATACTAACAGGAGTAAGGACTGAAGCTTTCTTT	15	TRBV9	TRBJ1-1	NA	once
CASSLTGGSQPQHF	TGTGCCAGCAGCCTTACAGGGGGCAGTCAGCCCCAGCATTTT	14	TRBV7-9	TRBJ1-5	TRBD1	NA
CASKRATRGLADNEQFF	TGCGCCAGCAAACGGGCTACGCGGGGACTAGCGGACAATGAGCAGTTCTTC	17	TRBV5-1	TRBJ2-1	TRBD2	NA
CASSPQGGDYEQYF	TGTGCCAGCAGCCCACAGGGGGGGGACTACGAGCAGTACTTC	14	TRBV7-3	TRBJ2-7	NA	NA
CASSSSGAVQETQYF	TGTGCCAGCAGTTCATCAGGGGCAGTACAAGAGACCCAGTACTTC	15	TRBV6-1	TRBJ2-5	NA	NA
CASSNGQRDEQFF	TGTGCCAGCAGCAATGGTCAACGGGATGAGCAGTTCTTC	13	TRBV7-2	TRBJ2-1	NA	NA
CAGAGGRSGANVLTF	TGTGCGGGGGCAGGGGGCCGCTCTGGGGCCAACGTCCTGACTTTC	15	TRBV6-6	TRBJ2-6	TRBD1	NA
CASSVFPEGRSYEQYF	TGTGCCAGCAGTGTTTTCCCGGAGGGCCGGTCCTACGAGCAGTACTTC	16	TRBV25-1	TRBJ2-7	NA	NA
CASSPGQGISYEQYF	TGTGCCAGCAGCCCGGGACAGGGGATCTCCTACGAGCAGTACTTC	15	TRBV7-9	TRBJ2-7	TRBD1	NA
CATRRGAAGTEAFF	TGTGCCACCCGCAGGGGGGCGGCGGGGACTGAAGCTTTCTTT	14	TRBV19	TRBJ1-1	TRBD1	NA
CASSPTSGRATDTQYF	TGTGCCAGCAGTCCAACTAGCGGGAGGGCCACGGATACGCAGTATTTT	16	TRBV27	TRBJ2-3	TRBD2	NA
CASSRRLSGRGNEQFF	TGCGCCAGCAGCCGAAGATTGAGCGGGAGAGGGAATGAGCAGTTCTTC	16	TRBV4-3	TRBJ2-1	TRBD2	NA
CAGGEGTYEQYF	TGTGCCGGTGGGGAGGGGACCTACGAGCAGTACTTC	12	TRBV30	TRBJ2-7	TRBD2	NA
CASSLRRGTEAFF	TGTGCCAGCAGCCTCCGCAGGGGGACTGAAGCTTTCTTT	13	TRBV11-3	TRBJ1-1	TRBD1	NA
CAWSVKGVQNIQYF	TGTGCCTGGAGTGTAAAAGGGGTCCAAAACATTCAGTACTTC	14	TRBV30	TRBJ2-4	NA	once
CASSVLFGGGNTGELFF	TGTGCCAGCAGCGTACTTTTTGGCGGGGGGAACACCGGGGAGCTGTTTTTT	17	TRBV9	TRBJ2-2	TRBD2	NA
CASSLRVTSLTDTQYF	TGTGCCAGCAGCCTTAGAGTAACTTCCCTCACAGATACGCAGTATTTT	16	TRBV7-2	TRBJ2-3	NA	few
CASSQDLREGAHEQFF	TGCGCCAGCAGCCAAGACTTGCGGGAAGGGGCACACGAGCAGTTCTTC	16	TRBV4-3	TRBJ2-1	NA	NA
CASSLLEREMNYNEQFF	TGTGCCAGCAGCTTACTCGAGCGGGAGATGAACTACAATGAGCAGTTCTTC	17	TRBV7-8	TRBJ2-1	TRBD2	NA
CASRFQAGAYEQYF	TGTGCCAGCAGGTTTCAGGCAGGGGCCTACGAGCAGTACTTC	14	TRBV27	TRBJ2-7	NA	NA
CASSQTTSGGAVYNEQFF	TGCGCCAGCAGCCAAACCACTAGCGGGGGGGCGGTATACAATGAGCAGTTCTTC	18	TRBV4-3	TRBJ2-1	TRBD2	NA
CASSVNEGVRSPLHF	TGTGCCAGCAGCGTAAATGAGGGGGTGAGGTCACCCCTCCACTTT	15	TRBV9	TRBJ1-6	NA	few
CASSVGIGGEKLFF	TGTGCCAGCAGCGTAGGCATCGGCGGTGAAAAACTGTTTTTT	14	TRBV9	TRBJ1-4	NA	NA
CAWSVRLAGAETQYF	TGTGCCTGGAGTGTCAGGCTAGCGGGAGCAGAGACCCAGTACTTC	15	TRBV30	TRBJ2-5	TRBD2	NA
CASSTYRGYEQYF	TGTGCCAGCAGTACGTACAGGGGTTACGAGCAGTACTTC	13	TRBV11-2	TRBJ2-7	TRBD1	NA
CASSLGTGVAQPQHF	TGTGCCAGCAGTTTAGGAACAGGGGTGGCTCAGCCCCAGCATTTT	15	TRBV28	TRBJ1-5	TRBD1	NA